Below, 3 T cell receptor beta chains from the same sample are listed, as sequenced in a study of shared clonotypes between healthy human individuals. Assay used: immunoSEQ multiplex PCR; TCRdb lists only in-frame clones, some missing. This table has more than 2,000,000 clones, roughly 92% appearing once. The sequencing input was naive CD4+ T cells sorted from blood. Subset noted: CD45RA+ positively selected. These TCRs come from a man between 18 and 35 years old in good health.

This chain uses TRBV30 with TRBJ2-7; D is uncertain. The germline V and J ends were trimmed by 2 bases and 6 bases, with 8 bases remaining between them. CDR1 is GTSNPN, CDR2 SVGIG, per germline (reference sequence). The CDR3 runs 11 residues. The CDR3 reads CAWSTPSEQYF. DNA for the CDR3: TGTGCCTGGAGTACCCCGTCCGAGCAGTACTTC.

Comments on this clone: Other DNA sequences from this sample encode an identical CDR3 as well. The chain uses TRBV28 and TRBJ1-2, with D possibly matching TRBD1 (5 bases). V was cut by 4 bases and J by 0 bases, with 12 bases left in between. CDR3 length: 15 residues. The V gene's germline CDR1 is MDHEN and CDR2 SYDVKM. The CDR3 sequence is CASSSPGRANYGYTF. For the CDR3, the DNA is TGTGCCAGCAGTTCCCCGGGCAGGGCTAACTATGGCTACACCTTC.

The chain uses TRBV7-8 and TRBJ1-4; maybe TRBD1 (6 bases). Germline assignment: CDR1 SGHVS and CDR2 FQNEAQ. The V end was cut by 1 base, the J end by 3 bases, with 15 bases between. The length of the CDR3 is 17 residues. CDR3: CASSLVHQTGSNEKLFF. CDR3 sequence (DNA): TGTGCCAGCAGCTTAGTTCACCAGACAGGTTCTAATGAAAAACTGTTTTTT.